One and the same sample provided the 21 T cell receptor beta chains below, sequenced in a study of CD8+CD57+ T cells in acquired aplastic anemia (dated by TCRdb to 2017 to 2018). Instrument on record: Illumina HiSeq 2000. Genomic DNA served as template for TCR beta VDJ combination and CDR3 sequence profiling. TCRdb redid the processing of the public reads, applying fastp at Q25 and MiXCR, and retained in-frame beta chains. Identical CDR3 protein sequences are pooled into one entry, listed with their most common genes and DNA. The sample table contains under 350,000 distinct CDR3 sequences; only one count was recorded for 45% to 65% of them. Approximately 1.3% of the sample is in the top ten clones. Expansion of CD8+CD57+ cells had been shown by flow cytometry in the patients chosen for sequencing. Sequencing input: sorted CD4+, CD8+, or CD8+CD57+ T cells (not recorded which) from PBMCs. These receptors were obtained from a human donor with aplastic anemia.

This chain joins TRBV12-3 or TRBV12-4 and TRBJ2-2; D might be TRBD1 or TRBD2, each matching 5 bases. The CDR3 is made up of 14 amino acids. V dropped 4 bases and J dropped 5 bases, with 11 bases sitting between them. In DNA form, the CDR3 reads TGTGCCAGCAGTTCGGGGCTGACGACCGGGGAGCTGTTTTTT. Translating it yields CASSSGLTTGELFF.

This clonotype has ten or more counts. The chain joins TRBV5-1 to TRBJ1-1; no firm D call. Trimming removed 0 bases at V and 3 bases at J, with 6 bases between. CDR3 size: 13 residues. Germline V gene sequence: CDR1 SGHRS, CDR2 YFSETQ. CDR3 nucleotides: TGCGCCAGCAGCTTGGGACTGTACACTGAAGCTTTCTTT. As protein: CASSLGLYTEAFF.

This clonotype was picked up many times. The V call is TRBV5-1, the J call TRBJ1-5; D may be TRBD1 (5 bases). There are 16 residues in the CDR3. V lost 0 bases, J lost 10 bases, and 20 bases lay in between. CDR1 and CDR2 (germline): SGHRS, YFSETQ. The CDR3 here is CASSLGSGGSGDPQHF. As DNA, the CDR3 is TGCGCCAGCAGCTTGGGCTCGGGGGGTTCTGGGGATCCCCAGCATTTT.

The chain uses TRBV7-8 and TRBJ2-5, with unresolved D. V was trimmed by 2 bases and J by 5 bases, leaving 12 bases between them. CDR3 length: 14 residues. Germline V gene data show CDR1 as SGHVS and CDR2 as FQNEAQ. CDR3 sequence (DNA): TGTGCCAGCAGCTTATGGCTCAGGAAGGAGACCCAGTACTTC. This gives the protein CASSLWLRKETQYF.

About this clonotype: This sequence may be a read error, since a much larger clone differs from it by one base. The chain has TRBV4-1 and TRBJ2-2; D is unresolved. Germline V lookup: CDR1 MGHRA, CDR2 YSYEKL. Trimming shortened V by 1 base and J by 0 bases, and 9 bases separated the two germline ends. There are 16 residues in the CDR3. CDR3 coding DNA: TGCGCCAGCAGCCAAGTGTATCGAGCGAACACCGGGGAGCTGTTTTTT. Its translation: CASSQVYRANTGELFF.

The rearrangement links TRBV20-1 to TRBJ1-5; D unclear. Germline assignment: CDR1 DFQATT and CDR2 SNEGSKA (reference sequence). The V end lost 1 base, the J end lost 4 bases, and 8 bases lay between the germline ends. The CDR3 extends over 13 amino acids. The DNA for the CDR3 is TGCAGTGCTAGAGCAGAGAATAATCAGCCCCAGCATTTT. Translation: CSARAENNQPQHF.

This clonotype showed up just once. No conserved phenylalanine or tryptophan ends this CDR3, so it is likely a read error. The chain carries TRBV5-1 and TRBJ1-1, with 7 bases identical to TRBD1. V was clipped by 4 bases and J by 8 bases; unmatched bases: 8. The V gene's germline CDR1 is SGHRS and CDR2 YFSETQ. The CDR3 has 13 amino acids. CDR3 in amino acids: CASSLMQGGEAFL. The CDR3 DNA reads as TGCGCCAGCAGCCTGATGCAAGGGGGCGAAGCTTTCCTT.

This clonotype was detected ten times or more. The chain uses TRBV29-1 and TRBJ2-2; 11 nucleotides line up with TRBD2. CDR3 length equals 15 residues. V shed 4 bases, J shed 9 bases, and the junction held 10 bases outside the gene matches. Germline lookup yields CDR1 SQVTM and CDR2 ANQGSEA. In nucleotides, the CDR3 is TGCAGCGTTGGAACTAGCGGGGGTCAGTTGCGGGAGCTGTTTTTT. Translating gives CSVGTSGGQLRELFF.

This CDR3 is CASPRSGLAYEQYF. CDR3 DNA: TGTGCCAGCCCCAGAAGTGGACTAGCATACGAGCAGTACTTC. This rearrangement joins TRBV6-2 or TRBV6-3 to TRBJ2-7; 8 positions match TRBD2. The CDR3 consists of 14 residues. Germline V gene sequence: CDR1 MNHEY, CDR2 SVGEGT. V was clipped by 8 bases and J by 4 bases; unmatched bases: 10.

The chain has TRBV19 and TRBJ2-2; TRBD1 matches at 8 bases. Trimming at V came to 6 bases and at J to 8 bases, leaving 2 bases not matched to a gene. The CDR3 contains 12 residues. Germline V CDR1 and CDR2: LNHDA, SQIVND (reference sequence). The CDR3 region has the DNA TGTGCCAGTAGCTACAGGGGGGGGGAGCTGTTTTTT. Amino acids: CASSYRGGELFF.

J is TRBJ1-5 and V is TRBV12-3 or TRBV12-4; D possibly corresponds to TRBD1 (6 bases). The CDR3 consists of 15 residues. Trimming left V 6 bases short and J 2 bases short, with 14 bases between. DNA of the CDR3: TGTGCCAGCAGCAAACAGGGTATTGGCAATCAGCCCCAGCATTTT. Amino acid sequence: CASSKQGIGNQPQHF.

Worth noting for this clonotype: This could be a read error, since a much larger clone is one nucleotide away. V is TRBV20-1 and J is TRBJ2-6; D remains unclear. CDR3 size: 15 residues. The germline gives CDR1 DFQATT, CDR2 SNEGSKA (reference sequence). V was pared by 6 bases and J by 0 bases, with 12 bases between. In nucleotides, the CDR3 is TGCAGTGCCTGGGTCGGCCACTCTGGGGCCAACGTCCTGACTTTC. Its translation is CSAWVGHSGANVLTF.

This clonotype occurred a few times. A read error may explain this, as a much larger clone is one base away. The genes are TRBV7-9 and TRBJ2-1, with 10 positions matching TRBD2. CDR1 SEHNR and CDR2 FQNEAQ come from the germline V gene (reference sequence). The length of the CDR3 is 14 residues. V was clipped by 8 bases and J by 9 bases; unmatched bases: 10. CDR3: CASGSGTSASEQFF. The CDR3 DNA reads as TGTGCCAGCGGCTCCGGGACTAGCGCTTCTGAGCAGTTCTTC. Variable domain in full (rest from reference TRBV7-9 and TRBJ2-1): DTGVSQNPRHKITKRGQNVTFRCDPISEHNRLYWYRQTLGQGPEFLTYFQNEAQLEKSRLLSDRFSAERPKGSFSTLEIQRTEQGDSAMYLCASGSGTSASEQFFGPGTRLTVL.

As for this clonotype: The junction differs from germline at one of its ends, possibly a read error. The rearrangement links TRBV5-6 to TRBJ2-2; the D is unclear. Germline CDR1 reads SGHDT; CDR2 reads YYEEEE. This CDR3 region has 14 residues. Here the CDR3 reads CASSLQGNPGELFF. The CDR3 DNA sequence: TGTGCCAGCAGCTTGCAAGGGAACCCCGGGGAGCTGTTTTTT.

There are a few counts of this clonotype. The CDR3 DNA follows: TGTGCCAGCTCTGAGGGGCTCGGACAGGGCCAAGAGACCCAGTACTTC. It encodes CASSEGLGQGQETQYF. V and J are TRBV7-8 and TRBJ2-5; 8 positions match TRBD1. Germline V gives CDR1 SGHVS, CDR2 FQNEAQ. The CDR3 extends over 16 amino acids. The junction had 12 bases not matched to a gene; V was cut back by 8 bases and J by 1 base.

This clonotype has at least ten counts. The chain carries TRBV3-1 and TRBJ1-6, with D unresolved. The CDR3 runs 15 residues. The germline V and J ends were trimmed by 1 base and 7 bases, with 11 bases remaining between them. CDR1 and CDR2 (germline): LGHDT, YNNKEL (reference sequence). The CDR3 nucleotides are TGTGCCAGCAGCCAAGGTAGCCGGATGAATTCACCCCTCCACTTT. Amino acid sequence: CASSQGSRMNSPLHF. The whole variable domain, remainder taken from reference TRBV3-1 and TRBJ1-6, is DTAVSQTPKYLVTQMGNDKSIKCEQNLGHDTMYWYKQDSKKFLKIMFSYNNKELIINETVPNRFSPKSPDKAHLNLHINSLELGDSAVYFCASSQGSRMNSPLHFGNGTRLTVT.

To note about this clonotype: The conserved closing phenylalanine or tryptophan is absent in this CDR3, likely reflecting a read error. No DNA is shown, since the ends of the CDR3 on it are uncertain; the CDR3 is the one TCRdb lists. This chain links TRBV7-3 with TRBJ2-3; the DNA was not used to check the table's D call, TRBD1. The CDR3 length equals 8 residues, ends included. Germline V gene data show CDR1 as SGHTA and CDR2 as FQGTGA. Here the CDR3 reads CASSPTGG.

In its sample, this clonotype was seen a few times. The CDR3 reads CSARGDAGLHEQYF. The CDR3, as DNA: TGCAGTGCTAGAGGCGATGCGGGGTTGCACGAGCAGTACTTC. J is TRBJ2-7 and V is TRBV20-1; maybe TRBD2 (6 bases). Germline CDR1 reads DFQATT; CDR2 reads SNEGSKA (reference sequence). Trimming cost V 1 base and J 5 bases, with 15 bases left between them. This CDR3 contains 14 residues.

The rearrangement joins TRBV12-3 or TRBV12-4 to TRBJ2-5; 8 nucleotides align to TRBD2. CDR3 length: 13 amino acids. Trimming at V came to 10 bases and at J to 7 bases, leaving 11 bases not matched to a gene. DNA for the CDR3: TGTGCCACCCAGACCGGGAGGGGTGCGACCCAGTACTTC. Residues: CATQTGRGATQYF.

The chain links TRBV5-6 to TRBJ2-7; 7 bases agree with TRBD1. Germline loops: CDR1 SGHDT, CDR2 YYEEEE. V gave up 3 bases and J gave up 8 bases; unmatched junction bases: 8. The CDR3 consists of 13 residues. CDR3 in DNA: TGTGCCAGCAGCTCCTCGACAGGGCCGCAGCAGTACTTC. This codes for CASSSSTGPQQYF.

In its sample, this clonotype was seen many times. V and J are TRBV2 and TRBJ1-1; D is perhaps TRBD1 (6 bases). The germline V gene has CDR1 SNHLY and CDR2 FYNNEI. The CDR3 covers 11 residues. The V and J ends lost 5 bases and 9 bases respectively, with 10 bases between them. The CDR3 DNA is TGTGCCAGCAGTTACAGGGCGAAAGCTTTCTTT. Encoded protein: CASSYRAKAFF.